Listed below are T cell receptor beta chains from one sample, sequenced in a study of CD8+ T cells in alopecia areata. The data were produced by immunoSEQ multiplex PCR, yet TCRdb's version contains in-frame clones alone and is incomplete. Of fewer than 250,000 clones listed, 55% to 70% are singletons. The source material was CD4+ T cells sorted from blood, sampled at week 4, from a patient treated with tofacitinib. The receptor source for this set is a human donor with alopecia areata. CDR3s include the opening cysteine and the closing phenylalanine or tryptophan. Each record gives: clone size, D gene, J gene, V gene, CDR3 protein, CDR3 DNA. The D gene is left open where the match is weak. Part of the rows lack a size; the others show once, few, many or a class for expanded clones.

>once|-|TRBJ1-4|TRBV27
CASSNTNEKLFF
TGTGCCAGCAGTAATACTAATGAAAAACTGTTTTTT
>-|-|TRBJ2-5|TRBV29-1
CSVAQQGGETQYF
TGCAGCGTTGCGCAACAGGGCGGGGAGACCCAGTACTTC
>-|-|TRBJ2-7|TRBV29-1
CSVAKPSYEQYF
TGCAGCGTGGCAAAGCCTTCCTACGAGCAGTACTTC
>-|-|TRBJ2-5|TRBV25-1
CASSVNIQETQYF
TGTGCCAGCAGTGTTAACATCCAAGAGACCCAGTACTTC
>-|-|TRBJ1-6|TRBV6-6
CASSYALNNSPLHF
TGTGCCAGCAGTTACGCACTCAATAATTCACCCCTCCACTTT
>-|TRBD2|TRBJ2-7|TRBV4-3
CASSQGIKWREGPSYEQYF
TGCGCCAGCAGCCAAGGGATTAAATGGAGGGAGGGCCCATCCTACGAGCAGTACTTC
>-|-|TRBJ2-5|TRBV5-6
CASSLPGGRETQYF
TGTGCCAGCAGCCTCCCAGGGGGGCGAGAGACCCAGTACTTC
>-|-|TRBJ2-3|TRBV7-6
CASSRLVDGTDTQYF
TGTGCCAGCTCCCGACTCGTGGACGGCACAGATACGCAGTATTTT
>once|-|TRBJ2-5|TRBV2
CASSERRVAETQYF
TGTGCCAGCAGTGAACGGAGGGTGGCAGAGACCCAGTACTTC
>-|-|TRBJ2-2|TRBV2
CASNGRTSNTGELFF
TGTGCCAGCAACGGCCGGACTTCGAACACCGGGGAGCTGTTTTTT
>few|TRBD1|TRBJ1-6|TRBV5-1
CASSLVGDSVSYNSPLHF
TGCGCCAGCAGCTTGGTGGGGGACAGTGTCTCCTATAATTCACCCCTCCACTTT
>-|TRBD1|TRBJ1-6|TRBV5-1
CASSNRQGSSYNSPLHF
TGCGCCAGCTCCAACCGACAGGGGAGCTCCTATAATTCACCCCTCCACTTT
>-|-|TRBJ2-5|TRBV19
CASSPQNGAETQYF
TGTGCCAGTAGTCCTCAGAACGGGGCGGAGACCCAGTACTTC
>-|TRBD1|TRBJ2-2|TRBV4-3
CASSQHDRVSGELFF
TGCGCCAGCAGCCAGCACGACAGGGTGTCCGGGGAGCTGTTTTTT
>-|TRBD1|TRBJ2-6|TRBV9
CASSLGTGFANVLTF
TGTGCCAGCAGCCTCGGGACAGGGTTTGCCAACGTCCTGACTTTC
>-|-|TRBJ1-2|TRBV29-1
CSVAPGGYTF
TGCAGCGTCGCCCCAGGGGGCTACACCTTC
>-|-|TRBJ2-7|TRBV14
CASSQGRTVHEQYF
TGTGCCAGCAGCCAAGGTAGGACAGTCCACGAGCAGTACTTC
>few|TRBD1|TRBJ1-5|TRBV27
CASRLGGPSNQPQHF
TGTGCCAGCCGCCTAGGGGGCCCCAGCAATCAGCCCCAGCATTTT
>-|TRBD2|TRBJ2-3|TRBV2
CASRGTSAGTDTQYF
TGTGCCAGCAGGGGGACTAGCGCGGGCACAGATACGCAGTATTTT
>-|-|TRBJ1-2|TRBV6-5
CASSYSSSSRADPQF
TGTGCCAGCAGTTACTCTTCGTCGTCCAGGGCAGATCCTCAGTTC
>-|-|TRBJ1-3|TRBV2
CASQGQGGNTIYF
TGTGCCAGCCAGGGGCAGGGTGGTAACACCATATATTTT
>-|-|TRBJ2-2|TRBV5-1
CASSLEDISTGELFF
TGCGCCAGCAGCTTGGAGGACATTTCCACCGGGGAGCTGTTTTTT
>-|-|TRBJ1-5|TRBV27
CASSSDSFGTQHF
TGTGCCAGCAGTTCCGACTCCTTCGGGACCCAGCATTTT
>-|-|TRBJ1-2|TRBV28
CASSIDSNYGYTF
TGTGCCAGCAGTATAGACAGCAACTATGGCTACACCTTC
>once|TRBD1|TRBJ1-5|TRBV19
CASSPTRTGGGKRSNQPQHF
TGTGCCAGTAGTCCCACCCGGACAGGGGGCGGAAAGAGGAGCAATCAGCCCCAGCATTTT
>few|TRBD1|TRBJ1-6|TRBV30
CAWSVGQGSPLHF
TGTGCCTGGAGTGTCGGACAGGGATCACCCCTCCACTTT
>-|-|TRBJ2-5|TRBV18
CASSPVAGGGQETQYF
TGTGCCAGCTCACCAGTGGCCGGAGGGGGCCAAGAGACCCAGTACTTC
>few|TRBD2|TRBJ2-5|TRBV7-2
CASSLVAGGRETQYF
TGTGCCAGCAGCTTAGTAGCGGGGGGCCGGGAGACCCAGTACTTC
>-|TRBD1|TRBJ1-2|TRBV28
CASRPTGGNYGYTF
TGTGCCAGCAGACCAACAGGGGGCAACTATGGCTACACCTTC
>-|TRBD1|TRBJ2-7|TRBV4-3
CASSQPLTGEYEQYF
TGCGCCAGCAGCCAACCATTGACAGGGGAGTACGAGCAGTACTTC
>-|TRBD1|TRBJ1-1|TRBV15
CATSSTGSDTEAFF
TGTGCCACCAGCTCGACAGGGTCGGACACTGAAGCTTTCTTT